This note documents a single TCR beta chain sequence. The entry originates in a study of technical replicates of blood from a handful of donors. Produced via immunoSEQ multiplex PCR; TCRdb's table is partial and in-frame only. Of tens of thousands of clones detected, approximately 91% appear once; the ten largest clones hold over 0.35%. This clonotype was sampled from a human donor in good health. Some clones in this sample may be carry-over from other donors' samples. Sequencing used T cells isolated from PBMCs.

The CDR3 DNA reads as TGTGCCTGGAGTCCTCCGGGACAGGCAACTAATGAAAAACTGTTTTTT. Its translation: CAWSPPGQATNEKLFF. This chain links TRBV30 with TRBJ1-4, with 8 bases identical to TRBD1. This CDR3 has 16 amino acids. Germline values: CDR1 GTSNPN, CDR2 SVGIG (reference sequence). Germline trimming cut 2 bases from V and 0 bases from J; bases unmatched to any gene: 5.